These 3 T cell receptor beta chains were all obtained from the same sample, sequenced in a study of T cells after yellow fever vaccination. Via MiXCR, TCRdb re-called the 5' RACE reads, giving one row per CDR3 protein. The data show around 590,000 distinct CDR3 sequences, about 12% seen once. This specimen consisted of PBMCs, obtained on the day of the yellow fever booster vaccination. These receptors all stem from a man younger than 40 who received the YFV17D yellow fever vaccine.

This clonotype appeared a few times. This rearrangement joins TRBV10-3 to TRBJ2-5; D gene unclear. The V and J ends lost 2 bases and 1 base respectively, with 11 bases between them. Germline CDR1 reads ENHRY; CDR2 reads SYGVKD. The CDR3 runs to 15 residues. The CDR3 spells CAISEALPTQETQYF. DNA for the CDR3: TGTGCCATCAGTGAGGCACTACCGACCCAAGAGACCCAGTACTTC.

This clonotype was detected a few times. The CDR3 DNA reads as TGTGCCAGCAGCCATGGACTAGCGGATGGTACGCAGTATTTT. Translating it yields CASSHGLADGTQYF. The chain links TRBV7-2 to TRBJ2-3; 10 bases are shared with TRBD2. Germline CDR1 is SGHTA and CDR2 is FQGNSA. CDR3 size: 14 residues. J gave up 8 bases and V 5 bases, and 7 bases lay outside the gene matches. Together with reference TRBV7-2 and TRBJ2-3, the CDR3 gives the full variable domain: GAGVSQSPSNKVTEKGKDVELRCDPISGHTALYWYRQSLGQGLEFLIYFQGNSAPDKSGLPSDRFSAERTGGSVSTLTIQRTQQEDSAVYLCASSHGLADGTQYFGPGTRLTVL.

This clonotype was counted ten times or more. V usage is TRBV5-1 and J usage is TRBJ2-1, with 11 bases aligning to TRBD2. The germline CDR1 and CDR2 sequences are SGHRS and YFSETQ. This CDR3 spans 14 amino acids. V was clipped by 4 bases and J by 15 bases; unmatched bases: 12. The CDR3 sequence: CASSDNLAGGPPFF. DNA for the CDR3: TGCGCCAGCAGCGACAATTTAGCGGGAGGGCCCCCGTTCTTC.